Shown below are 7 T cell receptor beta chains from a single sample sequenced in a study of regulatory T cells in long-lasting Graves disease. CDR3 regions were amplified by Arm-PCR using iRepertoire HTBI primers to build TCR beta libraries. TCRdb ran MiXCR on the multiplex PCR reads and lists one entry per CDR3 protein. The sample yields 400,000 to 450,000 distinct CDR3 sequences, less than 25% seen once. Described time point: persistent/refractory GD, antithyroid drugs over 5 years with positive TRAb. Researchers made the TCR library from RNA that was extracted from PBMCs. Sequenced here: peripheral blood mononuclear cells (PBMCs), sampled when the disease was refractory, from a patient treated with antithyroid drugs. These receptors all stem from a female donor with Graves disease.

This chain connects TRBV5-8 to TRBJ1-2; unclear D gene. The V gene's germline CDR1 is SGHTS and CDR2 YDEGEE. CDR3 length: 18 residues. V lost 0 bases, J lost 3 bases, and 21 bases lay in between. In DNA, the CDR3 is TGTGCCAGCAGCTTGGTGTCTCGCAGTCGGGCGGCTGACTATGGCTACACCTTC. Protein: CASSLVSRSRAADYGYTF. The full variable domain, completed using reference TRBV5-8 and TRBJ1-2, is EAGVTQSPTHLIKTRGQQATLRCSPISGHTSVYWYQQALGLGLQFLLWYDEGEERNRGNFPPRFSGRQFPNYSSELNVNALELEDSALYLCASSLVSRSRAADYGYTFGSGTRLTVV.

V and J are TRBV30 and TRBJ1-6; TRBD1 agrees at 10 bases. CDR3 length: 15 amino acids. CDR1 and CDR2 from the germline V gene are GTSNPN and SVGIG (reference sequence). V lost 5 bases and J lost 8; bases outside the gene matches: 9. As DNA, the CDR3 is TGTGCCTGGGAACGCACGGGACAGGGGCATTCACCCCTCCACTTT. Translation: CAWERTGQGHSPLHF. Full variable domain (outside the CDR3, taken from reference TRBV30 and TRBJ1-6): SQTIHQWPATLVQPVGSPLSLECTVEGTSNPNLYWYRQAAGRGLQLLFYSVGIGQISSEVPQNLSASRPQDRQFILSSKKLLLSDSGFYLCAWERTGQGHSPLHFGNGTRLTVT.

The CDR3 sequence is CASSPFYPSNTGELFF. For the CDR3, the DNA is TGCGCCAGCAGCCCCTTCTACCCCTCGAACACCGGGGAGCTGTTTTTT. The chain is built from TRBV4-3 and TRBJ2-2, with D hard to call. The length of the CDR3 is 16 residues. V lost 4 bases and J 0 bases, leaving 12 bases between the germline ends. Germline values: CDR1 LGHNA, CDR2 YSLEER.

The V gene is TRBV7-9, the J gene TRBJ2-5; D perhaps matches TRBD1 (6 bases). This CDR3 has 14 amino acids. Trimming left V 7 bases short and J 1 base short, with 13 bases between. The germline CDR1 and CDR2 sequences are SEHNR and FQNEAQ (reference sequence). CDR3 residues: CASTVDSVQETQYF. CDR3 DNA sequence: TGTGCCAGCACCGTGGACAGTGTCCAAGAGACCCAGTACTTC.

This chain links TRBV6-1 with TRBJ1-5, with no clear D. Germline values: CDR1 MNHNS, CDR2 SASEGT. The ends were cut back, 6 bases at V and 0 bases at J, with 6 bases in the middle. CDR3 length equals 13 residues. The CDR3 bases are TGTGCCAGCAGACAGCCTAGCAATCAGCCCCAGCATTTT. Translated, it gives CASRQPSNQPQHF.

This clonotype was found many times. The CDR3 bases are TGTGCCAGCAGCTTAGGAGCAGGCGGCGGCCAGAATGAAAAACTGTTTTTT. Amino acid sequence: CASSLGAGGGQNEKLFF. V is TRBV7-2 and J is TRBJ1-4; no reliable D call. The CDR3 spans 17 residues. CDR1 is SGHTA and CDR2 is FQGNSA in the germline V gene. Trimming removed 1 base from V and 5 bases from J, with 17 bases in between.

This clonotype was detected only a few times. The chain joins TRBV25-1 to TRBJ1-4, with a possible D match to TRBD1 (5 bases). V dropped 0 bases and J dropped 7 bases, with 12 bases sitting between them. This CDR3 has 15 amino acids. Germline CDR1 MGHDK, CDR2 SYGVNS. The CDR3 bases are TGTGCCAGCAGTGAATATCGGGGGACTGGTGAAAAACTGTTTTTT. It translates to CASSEYRGTGEKLFF.